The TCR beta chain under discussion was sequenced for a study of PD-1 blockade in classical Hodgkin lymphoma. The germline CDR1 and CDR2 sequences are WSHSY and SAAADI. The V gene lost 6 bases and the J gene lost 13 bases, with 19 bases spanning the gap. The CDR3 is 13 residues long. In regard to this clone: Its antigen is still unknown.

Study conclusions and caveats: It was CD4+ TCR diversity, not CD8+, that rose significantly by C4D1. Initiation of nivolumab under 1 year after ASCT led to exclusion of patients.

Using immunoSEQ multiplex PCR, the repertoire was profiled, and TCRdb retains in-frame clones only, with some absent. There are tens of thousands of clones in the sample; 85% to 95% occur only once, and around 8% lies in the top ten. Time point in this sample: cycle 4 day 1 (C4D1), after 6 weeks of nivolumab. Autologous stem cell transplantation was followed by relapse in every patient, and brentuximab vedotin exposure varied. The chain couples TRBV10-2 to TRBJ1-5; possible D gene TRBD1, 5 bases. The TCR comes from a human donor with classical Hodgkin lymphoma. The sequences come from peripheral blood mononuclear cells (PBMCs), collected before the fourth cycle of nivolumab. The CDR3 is CASSEGVPLPQHF. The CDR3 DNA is TGCGCCAGCAGCGAAGGGGTCCCTTTGCCTCAGCATTTT.